The rows below give T cell receptor beta chains drawn from one sample of a study of T cell responses to AZD1222 COVID-19 vaccine. Generated by immunoSEQ multiplex PCR, the TCRdb table keeps only in-frame clones and is missing some. Of roughly 130,000 clones listed, around 84% are singletons. Sequencing used peripheral blood, obtained on day 0 of AZD1222 vaccination. The receptors were sampled from an adult in good health. The CDR3 runs from the conserved cysteine through the conserved F or W. The D gene is left open where the match is weak. Part of the rows lack a size; the others show once, few, many or a class for expanded clones.

>17|TRBJ1-1|TRBD1|once|TRBV5-1
CASSLAWDSLGYSEAFF
TGCGCCAGCAGCTTGGCCTGGGACAGCCTAGGTTACAGCGAAGCTTTCTTT
>16|TRBJ1-5|NA|NA|TRBV28
CASRGKTAYSNQPQHF
TGTGCCAGCAGAGGTAAGACAGCCTATTCCAATCAGCCCCAGCATTTT
>13|TRBJ2-1|NA|NA|TRBV7-7
CASSLDRGAEQFF
TGTGCCAGCAGCTTAGATCGGGGGGCTGAGCAGTTCTTC
>14|TRBJ1-5|TRBD1|NA|TRBV6-1
CASRKGQGNQPQHF
TGTGCCAGCAGAAAGGGACAGGGGAATCAGCCCCAGCATTTT
>15|TRBJ1-2|NA|few|TRBV5-4
CASSLGQARGYGYTF
TGTGCCAGCAGCTTGGGACAGGCGCGTGGCTATGGCTACACCTTC
>13|TRBJ2-1|NA|NA|TRBV20-1
CSASLGGGNEQFF
TGCAGTGCTAGTCTAGGGGGTGGCAATGAGCAGTTCTTC
>14|TRBJ1-2|TRBD1|NA|TRBV5-1
CASNEGDRENGYTF
TGCGCCAGCAATGAGGGGGACAGGGAGAATGGCTACACCTTC
>11|TRBJ1-1|NA|NA|TRBV7-9
CASSFEFEAFF
TGTGCCAGCAGCTTTGAGTTTGAAGCTTTCTTT
>15|TRBJ1-1|NA|NA|TRBV4-3
CASSQDRGAGTEAFF
TGCGCCAGCAGCCAAGATAGGGGGGCGGGCACTGAAGCTTTCTTT
>19|TRBJ2-3|TRBD1|once|TRBV5-1
CASSRYTTGTGASTDTQYF
TGCGCCAGCAGCCGATACACCACCGGGACAGGGGCTAGCACAGATACGCAGTATTTT
>12|TRBJ2-5|NA|NA|TRBV7-9
CASGKRLETQYF
TGTGCCAGCGGGAAAAGGTTGGAGACCCAGTACTTC
>15|TRBJ1-2|NA|NA|TRBV7-3
CASSLTAGPREGYTF
TGTGCCAGCAGCTTAACGGCCGGGCCCAGAGAAGGCTACACCTTC
>12|TRBJ1-5|NA|few|TRBV12-3/TRBV12-4
CASSSSDQPQHF
TGTGCCAGCAGTTCCAGCGATCAGCCCCAGCATTTT
>15|TRBJ2-2|TRBD1|NA|TRBV7-6
CASSLTGENTGELFF
TGTGCCAGCAGCTTAACAGGGGAGAACACCGGGGAGCTGTTTTTT